Shown below are 4 T cell receptor beta chains from a single sample sequenced in a study of blood T cells in healthy people across ages. It was with a sample-barcoded 5' primer and a J-beta primer mix that a second PCR of roughly 7 to 12 cycles was run. In TCRdb, the 5' RACE reads were re-called with MiXCR into one record per CDR3 protein. The sample yields roughly 830,000 distinct CDR3 sequences, 62% seen once. Sample: blood. All receptors come from a man aged 25-45 years in good health.

V and J are TRBV7-2 and TRBJ2-7, with TRBD1 as a possible D gene (5 bases). There are 15 residues in the CDR3. V was trimmed by 0 bases and J by 1 base, leaving 10 bases between them. Germline values: CDR1 SGHTA, CDR2 FQGNSA. The CDR3 protein is CASSLANRRSYEQYF. The DNA for the CDR3 is TGTGCCAGCAGCTTAGCGAACAGGAGATCCTACGAGCAGTACTTC.

V is TRBV28 and J is TRBJ2-5; perhaps TRBD2 as D (6 bases). Per the germline V gene, CDR1 is MDHEN and CDR2 is SYDVKM. Deletions cut 5 bases from V and 0 bases from J, with 16 bases between. This CDR3 spans 16 amino acids. The CDR3 is CASSPPGGKYQETQYF. The CDR3 DNA sequence: TGTGCCAGCAGTCCCCCTGGGGGGAAGTACCAAGAGACCCAGTACTTC.

The chain is built from TRBV7-2 and TRBJ2-7, with D tentatively TRBD1 (6 bases). Germline CDR1 reads SGHTA; CDR2 reads FQGNSA. There are 14 residues in the CDR3. V shed 5 bases and J shed 0 bases, with 11 bases lying between them. The CDR3 spells CASSKQGISYEQYF. In nucleotides, the CDR3 is TGTGCCAGCAGCAAACAGGGCATCTCCTACGAGCAGTACTTC.

This clonotype was found a few times. The CDR3 DNA sequence: TGTGCCAGCAGCTTAGGTCCCCAGCTTTCTAGCGAGACCCAGTACTTC. This translates into CASSLGPQLSSETQYF. The chain employs TRBV11-2 and TRBJ2-5; perhaps TRBD2 as D (5 bases). The germline V and J ends were trimmed by 1 base and 5 bases, with 17 bases remaining between them. The CDR3 runs 16 residues. Germline CDR1 reads SGHAT; CDR2 reads FQNNGV.